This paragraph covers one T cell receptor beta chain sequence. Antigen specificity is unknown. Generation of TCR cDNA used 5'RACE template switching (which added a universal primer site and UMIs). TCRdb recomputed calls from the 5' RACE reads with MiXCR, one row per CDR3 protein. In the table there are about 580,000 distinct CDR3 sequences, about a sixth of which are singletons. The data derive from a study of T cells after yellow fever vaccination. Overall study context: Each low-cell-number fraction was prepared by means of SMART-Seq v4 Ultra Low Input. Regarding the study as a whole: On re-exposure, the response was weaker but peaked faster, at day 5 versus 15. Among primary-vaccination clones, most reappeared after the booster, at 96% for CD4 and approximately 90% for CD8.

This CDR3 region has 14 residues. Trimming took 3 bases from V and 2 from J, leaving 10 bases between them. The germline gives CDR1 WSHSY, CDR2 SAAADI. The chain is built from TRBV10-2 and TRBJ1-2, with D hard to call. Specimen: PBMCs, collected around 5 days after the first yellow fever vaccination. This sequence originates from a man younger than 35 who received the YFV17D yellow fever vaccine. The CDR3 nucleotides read TGCGCCAGCAGTGACCTCGAGGGAAACTATGGCTACACCTTC. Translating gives CASSDLEGNYGYTF.